In its sample, the clone carrying this T cell receptor beta chain was seen once. Its antigen is unknown. The entry originates in a study of cytomegalovirus exposure and HLA in healthy donors. Study outcomes and limitations: The TCR clusters that emerged in the first cohort tended, a later analysis found, to co-occur in the 120 or so validation repertoires. Using the classifier, cytomegalovirus status was reportedly diagnosed with high specificity and sensitivity.

Losses at the gene ends were 4 bases for V and 6 bases for J; bases not matched to a gene: 6. Germline V gene sequence: CDR1 SGHNT, CDR2 YYREEE (reference sequence). This CDR3 has 15 residues. Sequencing used immunoSEQ multiplex PCR; TCRdb keeps in-frame clones, though not all of them. The repertoire includes a few hundred thousand clones, 85% to 90% of them detected once, and around 3% sits in the top ten. The chain couples TRBV5-4 to TRBJ2-1, with 11 bases matching TRBD2. The sequencing sample was made of PBMCs. The sequence derives from a woman aged 18 to 35 in good health and CMV-seronegative. CDR3 bases: TGTGCCAGCAGCCTAGGACTAGCGGGTATCAATGAGCAGTTCTTC. Translation: CASSLGLAGINEQFF.